This is a list of T cell receptor beta chains from one sample in a study of post-analysis software for immune sequencing data. From the PCR reads, TCRdb called clonotypes with MiXCR, one entry per CDR3 protein. The sample lists about 570,000 distinct CDR3 sequences; around 34% were seen once. Sequencing was performed on blood. These TCRs come from a girl aged 2 to 17 with multiple sclerosis. Each CDR3 is given with its conserved first and last residue. Fields, in order: clone size, CDR3 length, V gene, J gene, D gene, CDR3 DNA, CDR3 protein. A D gene is named only where the DNA matches it firmly. Not all rows give a size; the values are once, few, many and, for expanded clones, a class.

abundance: once; len: 16; v_gene: TRBV5-8; j_gene: TRBJ2-1; d_gene: NA; CDR3nt: TGTGCCAGCAGCTTGGTGGTCGGAGCCCCCTACAATGAGCAGTTCTTC; CDR3aa: CASSLVVGAPYNEQFF
abundance: NA; len: 17; v_gene: TRBV24-1; j_gene: TRBJ2-3; d_gene: TRBD1; CDR3nt: TGTGCCACCAGTGAACCCGAAGGACAGGCTAGCACAGATACGCAGTATTTT; CDR3aa: CATSEPEGQASTDTQYF
abundance: NA; len: 16; v_gene: TRBV13; j_gene: TRBJ2-5; d_gene: TRBD2; CDR3nt: TGTGCCGGCAGCTTCCGGGTAGCGGGGGCCCAAGAGGCCCAGTACTTC; CDR3aa: CAGSFRVAGAQEAQYF
abundance: few; len: 15; v_gene: TRBV20-1; j_gene: TRBJ2-1; d_gene: NA; CDR3nt: TGCAGTGCAAGCGCCCCGGGACGGCTTTACAATGAGCAGTTCTTC; CDR3aa: CSASAPGRLYNEQFF
abundance: NA; len: 14; v_gene: TRBV2; j_gene: TRBJ2-2; d_gene: NA; CDR3nt: TGTGCCAGCAGCGCGGGGGCCGGCACCGGGGAGCTGTTTTTT; CDR3aa: CASSAGAGTGELFF
abundance: NA; len: 13; v_gene: TRBV20-1; j_gene: TRBJ1-2; d_gene: NA; CDR3nt: TGCAGTGCGTCGACGCAGGGGCACTATGGCTACACCTTC; CDR3aa: CSASTQGHYGYTF
abundance: NA; len: 17; v_gene: TRBV7-8; j_gene: TRBJ2-5; d_gene: TRBD2; CDR3nt: TGTGCCAGCAGCTTCGAAACGGGACTAGCGGACCAAGAGACCCAGTACTTC; CDR3aa: CASSFETGLADQETQYF
abundance: many; len: 13; v_gene: TRBV28; j_gene: TRBJ2-7; d_gene: TRBD2; CDR3nt: TGTGCCAGCAGCACCCCGGGGGGCTACGAGCAGTACTTC; CDR3aa: CASSTPGGYEQYF
abundance: NA; len: 12; v_gene: TRBV2; j_gene: TRBJ2-5; d_gene: TRBD2; CDR3nt: TGTGCCAGCTTAAGCGGGGAAGAGACCCAGTACTTC; CDR3aa: CASLSGEETQYF
abundance: few; len: 16; v_gene: TRBV11-2; j_gene: TRBJ2-3; d_gene: NA; CDR3nt: TGTGCCAGCAGCTTAACACAGGGATCGACGTCAGATACGCAGTATTTT; CDR3aa: CASSLTQGSTSDTQYF
abundance: NA; len: 17; v_gene: TRBV5-1; j_gene: TRBJ2-1; d_gene: TRBD2; CDR3nt: TGCGCCAGCAGCTTGGCGGAAGCGGGGGCCGTATACAATGAGCAGTTCTTC; CDR3aa: CASSLAEAGAVYNEQFF
abundance: few; len: 16; v_gene: TRBV12-3/TRBV12-4; j_gene: TRBJ1-5; d_gene: NA; CDR3nt: TGTGCCAGCAGTTTTTTTACCGAGCTTCGCAATCAGCCCCAGCATTTT; CDR3aa: CASSFFTELRNQPQHF
abundance: NA; len: 13; v_gene: TRBV20-1; j_gene: TRBJ2-3; d_gene: TRBD2; CDR3nt: TGCAGTCAGGGACTAGCGGGGGGTGATACGCAGTATTTT; CDR3aa: CSQGLAGGDTQYF
abundance: NA; len: 14; v_gene: TRBV6-5; j_gene: TRBJ2-7; d_gene: NA; CDR3nt: TGTGCCAGCAGTACCGGGGACACCTCCTACGAGCAGTACTTC; CDR3aa: CASSTGDTSYEQYF
abundance: NA; len: 16; v_gene: TRBV20-1; j_gene: TRBJ1-1; d_gene: NA; CDR3nt: TGCAGTGCTAGAGAACCCGGGGCCACGGAACACACTGAAGCTTTCTTT; CDR3aa: CSAREPGATEHTEAFF
abundance: NA; len: 13; v_gene: TRBV4-1; j_gene: TRBJ1-5; d_gene: NA; CDR3nt: TGTGCCAGCAGCCAAGACACTAATCAGCCCCAGCATTTT; CDR3aa: CASSQDTNQPQHF
abundance: NA; len: 15; v_gene: TRBV7-3; j_gene: TRBJ1-2; d_gene: NA; CDR3nt: TGTGCCAGCAGCCCTCAGGGCAGGGAAGGCTATGGCTACACCTTC; CDR3aa: CASSPQGREGYGYTF
abundance: few; len: 17; v_gene: TRBV5-1; j_gene: TRBJ2-1; d_gene: NA; CDR3nt: TGCGCCAGCAGCTTCCAGCCTACTAGTAGCTCCTACAATGAGCAGTTCTTC; CDR3aa: CASSFQPTSSSYNEQFF
abundance: NA; len: 16; v_gene: TRBV7-9; j_gene: TRBJ1-5; d_gene: TRBD1; CDR3nt: TGTGCCAGCAGCTTAGTCGGGCAGGGGGCTAATCAGCCCCAGCATTTT; CDR3aa: CASSLVGQGANQPQHF
abundance: NA; len: 17; v_gene: TRBV29-1; j_gene: TRBJ2-5; d_gene: TRBD1; CDR3nt: TGCAGCGTTGAGCAATACTTCGGGACAGGAGGTCAAGGGACCCAGTACTTC; CDR3aa: CSVEQYFGTGGQGTQYF
abundance: few; len: 16; v_gene: TRBV14; j_gene: TRBJ2-1; d_gene: TRBD2; CDR3nt: TGTGCCAGCAGCCCCATGGGACTAGCGTTCGGCAATGAGCAGTTCTTC; CDR3aa: CASSPMGLAFGNEQFF
abundance: many; len: 14; v_gene: TRBV5-1; j_gene: TRBJ2-5; d_gene: TRBD1; CDR3nt: TGTGCCAGCAGTTTGGACAGGGGACGGGAGACCCAGTACTTC; CDR3aa: CASSLDRGRETQYF
abundance: NA; len: 14; v_gene: TRBV4-1; j_gene: TRBJ2-3; d_gene: NA; CDR3nt: TGCGCCAGCAGCTCGGGGCAAGGAGGCAATACGCAGTATTTT; CDR3aa: CASSSGQGGNTQYF
abundance: NA; len: 15; v_gene: TRBV20-1; j_gene: TRBJ2-5; d_gene: TRBD2; CDR3nt: TGCAGTGCTAGCCCCCTAGCGGGGGGAGGGGAGACCCAGTACTTC; CDR3aa: CSASPLAGGGETQYF
abundance: NA; len: 17; v_gene: TRBV4-3; j_gene: TRBJ2-3; d_gene: TRBD2; CDR3nt: TGCGCCAGCAGCCAAGGGAGGACTAGCGGGGGGTTTGATACGCAGTATTTT; CDR3aa: CASSQGRTSGGFDTQYF
abundance: few; len: 11; v_gene: TRBV2; j_gene: TRBJ2-1; d_gene: NA; CDR3nt: TGTGCCAGCTGGCTGCAAAAGGAGCAGTTCTTC; CDR3aa: CASWLQKEQFF
abundance: NA; len: 17; v_gene: TRBV6-5; j_gene: TRBJ2-5; d_gene: TRBD1; CDR3nt: TGTGCCAGCAGTTACTCCCGGACAGGACACGATCAAGAGACCCAGTACTTC; CDR3aa: CASSYSRTGHDQETQYF
abundance: few; len: 12; v_gene: TRBV19; j_gene: TRBJ1-1; d_gene: NA; CDR3nt: TGTGCCAGTAGTATGTTTCTTCGAGAAGCTTTCTTT; CDR3aa: CASSMFLREAFF
abundance: NA; len: 14; v_gene: TRBV6-4; j_gene: TRBJ1-2; d_gene: TRBD1; CDR3nt: TGTGCCAGCAGGGAAACAGGGGAGCACTATGGCTACACCTTC; CDR3aa: CASRETGEHYGYTF
abundance: many; len: 13; v_gene: TRBV7-9; j_gene: TRBJ2-7; d_gene: TRBD1; CDR3nt: TGTGCCATCCCGGGACAGGGGGCGAGCGAGCAGTACTTC; CDR3aa: CAIPGQGASEQYF
abundance: NA; len: 17; v_gene: TRBV24-1; j_gene: TRBJ2-1; d_gene: TRBD1; CDR3nt: TGTGCCACCAGTACGGGGGACAGGGGGCGCGGACAAGAGACCCAGTTCTTC; CDR3aa: CATSTGDRGRGQETQFF
abundance: NA; len: 15; v_gene: TRBV24-1; j_gene: TRBJ1-2; d_gene: TRBD1; CDR3nt: TGTGCCACCAGTGACCTTCGACAGGGGACCTATGGCTACACCTTC; CDR3aa: CATSDLRQGTYGYTF
abundance: few; len: 13; v_gene: TRBV29-1; j_gene: TRBJ2-3; d_gene: NA; CDR3nt: TGCAGCACCTCCCCGGGCCACACAGATACGCAGTATTTT; CDR3aa: CSTSPGHTDTQYF
abundance: NA; len: 17; v_gene: TRBV7-9; j_gene: TRBJ1-2; d_gene: TRBD1; CDR3nt: TGTGCCAGCAGCCCCGGGACAGGGGTAGATCGGGGATTTGGCTACACCTTC; CDR3aa: CASSPGTGVDRGFGYTF
abundance: NA; len: 12; v_gene: TRBV29-1; j_gene: TRBJ1-1; d_gene: TRBD1; CDR3nt: TGCAGCACCCGGGACAGGGTGACTGAAGCTTTCTTT; CDR3aa: CSTRDRVTEAFF
abundance: few; len: 13; v_gene: TRBV6-1; j_gene: TRBJ2-1; d_gene: NA; CDR3nt: TGTGCCAGCAGTGACCAACAAGGGGCCGAGCAGTTCTTC; CDR3aa: CASSDQQGAEQFF
abundance: NA; len: 13; v_gene: TRBV6-1; j_gene: TRBJ2-7; d_gene: TRBD2; CDR3nt: TGTGCCAGCAACGGGGGGGCAGGGTACGAGCAGTACTTC; CDR3aa: CASNGGAGYEQYF
abundance: few; len: 16; v_gene: TRBV4-2; j_gene: TRBJ2-5; d_gene: TRBD2; CDR3nt: TGTGCCAGCAGCTCCCGACTAGCGGGGCCCAAAGAGACCCAGTACTTC; CDR3aa: CASSSRLAGPKETQYF
abundance: NA; len: 16; v_gene: TRBV4-1; j_gene: TRBJ2-2; d_gene: NA; CDR3nt: TGCGCCAGCAGCCAAGAAAGGGGACGAGCCACCGGGGAGCTGTTTTTT; CDR3aa: CASSQERGRATGELFF
abundance: few; len: 14; v_gene: TRBV27; j_gene: TRBJ2-3; d_gene: NA; CDR3nt: TGTGCCAGCAGTTTATGGCCGGGTCCAGATACGCAGTATTTT; CDR3aa: CASSLWPGPDTQYF
abundance: few; len: 13; v_gene: TRBV7-8; j_gene: TRBJ1-2; d_gene: NA; CDR3nt: TGTGCCAGCAGCTTAGTATGGACAAATGGCTACACCTTC; CDR3aa: CASSLVWTNGYTF
abundance: NA; len: 15; v_gene: TRBV5-1; j_gene: TRBJ2-1; d_gene: TRBD2; CDR3nt: TGCGCCAGCAGCTCTACTAGCGGGGGCAAGAATGAGCAGTTCTTC; CDR3aa: CASSSTSGGKNEQFF